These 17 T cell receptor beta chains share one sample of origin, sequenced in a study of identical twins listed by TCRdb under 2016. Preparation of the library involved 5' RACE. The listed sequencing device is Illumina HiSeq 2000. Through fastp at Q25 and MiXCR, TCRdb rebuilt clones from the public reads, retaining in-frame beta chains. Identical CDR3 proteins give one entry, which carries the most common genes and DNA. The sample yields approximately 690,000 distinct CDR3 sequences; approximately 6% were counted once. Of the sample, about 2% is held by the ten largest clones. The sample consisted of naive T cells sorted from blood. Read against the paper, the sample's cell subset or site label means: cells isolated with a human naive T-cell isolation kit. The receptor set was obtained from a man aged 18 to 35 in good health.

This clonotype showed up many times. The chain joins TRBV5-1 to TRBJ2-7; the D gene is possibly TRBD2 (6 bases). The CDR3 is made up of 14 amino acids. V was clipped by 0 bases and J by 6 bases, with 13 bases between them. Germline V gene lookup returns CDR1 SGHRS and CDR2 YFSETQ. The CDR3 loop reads CASSLGNLGGEQYV. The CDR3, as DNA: TGCGCCAGCAGCTTGGGAAATCTGGGGGGCGAGCAGTACGTC.

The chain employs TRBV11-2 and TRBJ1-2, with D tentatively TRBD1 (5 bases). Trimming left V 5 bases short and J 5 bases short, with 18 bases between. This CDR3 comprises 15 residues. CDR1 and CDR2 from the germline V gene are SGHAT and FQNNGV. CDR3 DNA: TGTGCCAGCAGCATATCTCGAGGGACTACGTATGGCTACACCTTC. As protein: CASSISRGTTYGYTF.

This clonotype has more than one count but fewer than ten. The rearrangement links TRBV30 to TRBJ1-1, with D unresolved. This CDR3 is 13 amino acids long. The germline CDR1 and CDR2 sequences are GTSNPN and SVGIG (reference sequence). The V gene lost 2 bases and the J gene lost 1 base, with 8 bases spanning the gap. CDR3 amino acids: CAWSSTGNTEAFF. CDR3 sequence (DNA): TGTGCCTGGAGTAGTACGGGGAACACTGAAGCTTTCTTT.

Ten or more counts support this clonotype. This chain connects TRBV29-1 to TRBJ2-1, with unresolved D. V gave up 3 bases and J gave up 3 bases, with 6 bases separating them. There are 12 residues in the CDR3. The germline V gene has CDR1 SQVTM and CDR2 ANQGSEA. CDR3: CSVELSYNEQFF. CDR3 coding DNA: TGCAGCGTTGAGCTCAGCTACAATGAGCAGTTCTTC.

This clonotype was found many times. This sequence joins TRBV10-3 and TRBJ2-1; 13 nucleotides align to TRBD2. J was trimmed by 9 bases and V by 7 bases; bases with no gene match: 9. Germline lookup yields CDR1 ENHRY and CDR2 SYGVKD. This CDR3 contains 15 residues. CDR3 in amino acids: CAIKGTSGKRSEQFF. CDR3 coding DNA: TGTGCCATCAAAGGGACTAGCGGGAAAAGGAGTGAGCAGTTCTTC.

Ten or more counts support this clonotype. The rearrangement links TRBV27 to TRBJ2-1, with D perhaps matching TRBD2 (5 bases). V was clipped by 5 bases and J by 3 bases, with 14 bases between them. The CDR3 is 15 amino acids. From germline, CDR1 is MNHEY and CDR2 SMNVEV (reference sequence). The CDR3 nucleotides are TGTGCCAGCAGTCCAGGAGGACGTTTCTACAATGAGCAGTTCTTC. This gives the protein CASSPGGRFYNEQFF.

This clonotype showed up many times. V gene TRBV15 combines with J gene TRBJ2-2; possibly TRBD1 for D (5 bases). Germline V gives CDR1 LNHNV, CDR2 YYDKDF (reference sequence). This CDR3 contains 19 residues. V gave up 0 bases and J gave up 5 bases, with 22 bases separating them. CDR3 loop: CATSRDPMVRQKLTGELFF. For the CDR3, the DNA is TGTGCCACCAGCAGAGATCCGATGGTTCGACAGAAGCTAACCGGGGAGCTGTTTTTT.

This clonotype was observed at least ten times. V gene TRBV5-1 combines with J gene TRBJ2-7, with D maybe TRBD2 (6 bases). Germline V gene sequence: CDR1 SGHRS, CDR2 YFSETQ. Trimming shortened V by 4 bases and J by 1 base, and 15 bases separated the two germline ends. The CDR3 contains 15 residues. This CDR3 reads CASSLGGPGSYEQYV. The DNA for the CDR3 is TGCGCCAGCAGCCTCGGAGGGCCAGGATCCTACGAGCAGTACGTC.

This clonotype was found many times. The CDR3 here is CASSWLGQNQETQYF. Written as DNA, the CDR3 is TGCGCCAGCAGCTGGCTGGGACAGAATCAAGAGACCCAGTACTTC. The V and J genes are TRBV5-1 and TRBJ2-5; 7 bases align to TRBD1. J was trimmed by 2 bases and V by 3 bases; bases with no gene match: 7. Germline V CDR1 and CDR2: SGHRS, YFSETQ. This CDR3 is built from 15 residues. The whole variable domain, remainder taken from reference TRBV5-1 and TRBJ2-5, is KAGVTQTPRYLIKTRGQQVTLSCSPISGHRSVSWYQQTPGQGLQFLFEYFSETQRNKGNFPGRFSGRQFSNSRSEMNVSTLELGDSALYLCASSWLGQNQETQYFGPGTRLLVL.

The CDR3 loop reads CASSPGGTSEQYF. CDR3 coding DNA: TGTGCCAGCAGTCCCGGGGGGACAAGCGAGCAGTACTTC. The chain recombines TRBV12-3 or TRBV12-4 with TRBJ2-7, with D perhaps TRBD2 (7 bases). This CDR3 is built from 13 residues. Deletions cut 5 bases from V and 6 bases from J, with 14 bases between.

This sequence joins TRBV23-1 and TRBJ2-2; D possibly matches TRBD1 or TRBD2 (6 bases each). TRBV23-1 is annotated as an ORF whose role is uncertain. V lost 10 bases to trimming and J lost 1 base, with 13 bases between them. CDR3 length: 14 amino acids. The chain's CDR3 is CAKKGGENTGELFF. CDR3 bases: TGCGCCAAAAAGGGGGGAGAGAACACCGGGGAGCTGTTTTTT.

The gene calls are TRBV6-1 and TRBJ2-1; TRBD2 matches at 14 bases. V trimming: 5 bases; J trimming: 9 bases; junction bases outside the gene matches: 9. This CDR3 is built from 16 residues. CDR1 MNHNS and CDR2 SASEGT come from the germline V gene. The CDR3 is CASSTTGTSGSREQFF. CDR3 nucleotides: TGTGCCAGCAGTACCACCGGGACTAGCGGGAGTCGTGAGCAGTTCTTC.

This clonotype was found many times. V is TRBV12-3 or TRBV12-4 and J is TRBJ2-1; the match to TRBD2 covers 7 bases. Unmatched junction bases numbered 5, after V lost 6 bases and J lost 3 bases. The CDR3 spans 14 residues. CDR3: CASRASGRYNEQFF. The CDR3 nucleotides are TGTGCCAGCAGGGCTAGCGGACGCTACAATGAGCAGTTCTTC.

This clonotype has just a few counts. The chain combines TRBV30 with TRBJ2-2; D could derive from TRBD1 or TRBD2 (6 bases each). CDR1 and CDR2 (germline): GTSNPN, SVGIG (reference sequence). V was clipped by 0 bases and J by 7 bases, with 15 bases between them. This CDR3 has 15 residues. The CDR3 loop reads CAWSVGGRNGGELFF. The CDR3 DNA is TGTGCCTGGAGTGTAGGGGGGCGCAACGGCGGGGAGCTGTTTTTT.

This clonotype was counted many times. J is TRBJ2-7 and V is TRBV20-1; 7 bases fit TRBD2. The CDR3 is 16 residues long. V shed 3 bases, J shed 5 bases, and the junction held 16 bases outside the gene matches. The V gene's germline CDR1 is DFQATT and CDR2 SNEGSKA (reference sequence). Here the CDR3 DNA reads TGCAGTGCTAGGGGCCCTGGGAGGGAGAAAAACGACGAGCAGTACTTC. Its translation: CSARGPGREKNDEQYF.

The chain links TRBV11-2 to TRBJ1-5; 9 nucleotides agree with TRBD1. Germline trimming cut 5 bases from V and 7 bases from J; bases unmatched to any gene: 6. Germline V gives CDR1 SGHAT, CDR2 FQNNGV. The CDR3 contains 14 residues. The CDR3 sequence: CASSPGQGEQPQHF. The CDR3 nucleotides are TGTGCCAGCAGCCCGGGACAGGGAGAACAGCCCCAGCATTTT.

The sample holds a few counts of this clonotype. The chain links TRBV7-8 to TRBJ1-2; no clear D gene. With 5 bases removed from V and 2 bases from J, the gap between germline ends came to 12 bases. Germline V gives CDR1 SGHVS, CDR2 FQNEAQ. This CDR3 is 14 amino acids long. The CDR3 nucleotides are TGTGCCAGCAGCCCAGGATCGGGGAACTATGGCTACACCTTC. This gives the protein CASSPGSGNYGYTF. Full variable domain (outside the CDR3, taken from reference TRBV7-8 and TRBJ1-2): GAGVSQSPRYKVAKRGQDVALRCDPISGHVSLFWYQQALGQGPEFLTYFQNEAQLDKSGLPSDRFFAERPEGSVSTLKIQRTQQEDSAVYLCASSPGSGNYGYTFGSGTRLTVV.